This T cell receptor beta chain was identified in a study of T cell repertoires in ileal Crohn's disease. This clone appeared once. Generated by immunoSEQ multiplex PCR, the TCRdb table keeps only in-frame clones and is missing some. Of some 16,000 clones in the sample, approximately 94% were seen once. This TCR was sampled from an adult with Crohn's disease. Sequencing input: ileal tissue.

The CDR3 region is CASSPGNYGYTF. In DNA, the CDR3 is TGTGCCAGCAGTCCGGGGAACTATGGCTACACCTTC. This chain uses TRBV2 with TRBJ1-2; no clear D gene. This CDR3 is 12 amino acids long. Germline V gives CDR1 SNHLY, CDR2 FYNNEI. Trimming cost V 5 bases and J 2 bases, with 6 bases left between them.